Shown below are 24 T cell receptor beta chains from a single sample sequenced in a study of blood T cell repertoires in COVID-19. Sequencing used immunoSEQ multiplex PCR; TCRdb keeps in-frame clones, though not all of them. The sample records 180,000 or so clones, around 85% being singletons. The sequenced material came from peripheral blood. The receptors here all came from a woman older than 75 with acute or convalescent COVID-19.

This rearrangement joins TRBV13 to TRBJ2-1, with a tentative D call TRBD1 (6 bases). This CDR3 is built from 14 residues. Looked up from germline, CDR1 is PRHDT and CDR2 is FYEKMQ (reference sequence). Trimming shortened V by 0 bases and J by 5 bases, and 8 bases separated the two germline ends. CDR3 sequence: CASSLGQGNNEQFF. The CDR3 coding sequence is TGTGCCAGCAGCTTAGGACAGGGAAACAATGAGCAGTTCTTC.

The rearrangement uses TRBV2 and TRBJ1-5; 7 nucleotides line up with TRBD1. Germline assignment: CDR1 SNHLY and CDR2 FYNNEI. This CDR3 comprises 14 residues. Trimming at V came to 5 bases and at J to 4 bases, leaving 5 bases not matched to a gene. The CDR3 is CASSRTGGNQPQHF. Written as DNA, the CDR3 is TGTGCCAGCAGTCGGACAGGAGGTAATCAGCCCCAGCATTTT.

The rearrangement uses TRBV19 and TRBJ2-7; 9 nucleotides align to TRBD1. Germline V gene lookup returns CDR1 LNHDA and CDR2 SQIVND (reference sequence). CDR3 size: 15 residues. V shed 3 bases and J 3 bases; nucleotides not matched to a gene: 6. As DNA, the CDR3 is TGTGCCAGTAGTATCAAGGCGGACAGGGGCTACGAGCAGTACTTC. It is translated as CASSIKADRGYEQYF.

The rearrangement uses TRBV5-1 and TRBJ1-2, with a possible D match to TRBD1 (5 bases). V was pared by 0 bases and J by 0 bases, with 12 bases between. CDR3 length: 16 amino acids. CDR1 SGHRS and CDR2 YFSETQ come from the germline V gene. The CDR3 here is CASSLEGANTNYGYTF. CDR3 DNA: TGCGCCAGCAGCTTGGAAGGGGCCAATACTAACTATGGCTACACCTTC.

The V and J genes are TRBV19 and TRBJ1-2; 7 bases are shared with TRBD1. Looked up from germline, CDR1 is LNHDA and CDR2 is SQIVND (reference sequence). V gave up 6 bases and J gave up 8 bases; unmatched junction bases: 12. This CDR3 is built from 14 residues. The CDR3 sequence: CASRTSTTGRGYTF. The CDR3 DNA reads as TGTGCCAGTAGGACGTCAACGACAGGGCGAGGCTACACCTTC.

This chain connects TRBV3-1 (or the pseudogene TRBV3-2) to TRBJ1-4, with TRBD1 matching 9 bases. Germline assignment: CDR1 LGHDT and CDR2 YNNKEL (reference sequence). The V gene end was trimmed by 3 bases and the J gene end by 5 bases; junction bases not matched to a gene: 4. CDR3 size: 15 residues. CDR3 protein: CASSHYRGLNEKLFF. The CDR3 bases are TGTGCCAGCAGCCATTACAGGGGGCTGAATGAAAAACTGTTTTTT.

The V gene is TRBV18, the J gene TRBJ1-1; 8 nucleotides agree with TRBD1. The germline CDR1 and CDR2 sequences are KGHSH and LQKENI. The V and J ends lost 3 bases and 1 base, in that order; junction bases with no gene match: 4. There are 15 residues in the CDR3. The CDR3 DNA reads as TGTGCCAGCTCACCGATGACAGGGGCGAACACTGAAGCTTTCTTT. The encoded protein is CASSPMTGANTEAFF. The full variable domain, in which reference TRBV18 and TRBJ1-1 provide the parts outside the CDR3, is NAGVMQNPRHLVRRRGQEARLRCSPMKGHSHVYWYRQLPEEGLKFMVYLQKENIIDESGMPKERFSAEFPKEGPSILRIQQVVRGDSAAYFCASSPMTGANTEAFFGQGTRLTVV.

This clone was counted a single time. The J gene is TRBJ2-4, the V gene TRBV5-8, with 7 bases that match TRBD2. The J segment lost 6 bases and the V segment lost 5 bases, leaving 5 bases of the junction unmatched. Germline values: CDR1 SGHTS, CDR2 YDEGEE. The CDR3 covers 13 residues. CDR3 in amino acids: CASRNAGVNIQYF. Written as DNA, the CDR3 is TGTGCCAGCAGGAATGCGGGAGTAAACATTCAGTACTTC.

Only one count was recorded for this clone. V is TRBV25-1 and J is TRBJ1-1; D is unresolved. Trimming removed 8 bases at V and 5 bases at J, with 18 bases between. There are 14 residues in the CDR3. Germline V gene data show CDR1 as MGHDK and CDR2 as SYGVNS. This CDR3 is CASRHPNVETEAFF. CDR3 DNA: TGTGCCAGCCGCCACCCGAACGTGGAGACTGAAGCTTTCTTT.

The J gene is TRBJ2-5, the V gene TRBV6-5; possible D gene TRBD2, 6 bases. V shed 6 bases and J shed 4 bases, with 18 bases lying between them. The CDR3 is 15 residues long. Germline-derived CDR1 and CDR2 are MNHEY and SVGAGI. The CDR3 DNA sequence: TGTGCCAGCAGGGCCGTTTGGGAGGTAGGAGAGACCCAGTACTTC. Its protein is CASRAVWEVGETQYF.

This clone was observed a few times. CDR3 sequence: CASRQNNQPQHF. The CDR3, as DNA: TGTGCCAGCAGACAAAACAATCAGCCCCAGCATTTT. The rearrangement joins TRBV28 to TRBJ1-5; D not certain. CDR1 is MDHEN, CDR2 SYDVKM, per germline. V was cut by 6 bases and J by 3 bases, with 6 bases left in between. The CDR3 consists of 12 residues.

The rearrangement links TRBV10-3 to TRBJ1-2; D gene uncertain. Germline V gene lookup returns CDR1 ENHRY and CDR2 SYGVKD. V lost 3 bases and J lost 6, with 17 bases in between. The CDR3 has 15 amino acids. The CDR3 region is CAISEGLPALNGYTF. CDR3 DNA sequence: TGTGCCATCAGTGAAGGACTTCCAGCCCTTAATGGCTACACCTTC.

In its sample, this clone was seen once. The chain recombines TRBV5-5 with TRBJ2-3, with 8 bases fitting TRBD1. V lost 4 bases, J lost 7 bases, and 8 bases stayed unmatched. CDR1 SGHKS and CDR2 YYEKEE come from the germline V gene (reference sequence). The CDR3 covers 14 residues. The CDR3 sequence is CASSRDRRGNTQYF. The CDR3, as DNA: TGTGCCAGCAGCCGGGACAGGCGGGGTAATACGCAGTATTTT.

The chain recombines TRBV6-5 with TRBJ1-3; perhaps TRBD1 as D (6 bases). This CDR3 is built from 12 residues. V was clipped by 6 bases and J by 3 bases, with 6 bases between them. The germline V gene has CDR1 MNHEY and CDR2 SVGAGI. The CDR3 is CASRDSGNTIYF. In nucleotides, the CDR3 is TGTGCCAGCAGGGACAGTGGAAACACCATATATTTT.

The chain links TRBV7-9 to TRBJ2-5; 11 bases line up with TRBD1. The V segment lost 1 base and the J segment 5 bases; nucleotides outside the gene matches: 6. This CDR3 region has 16 residues. In germline, CDR1 is SEHNR, CDR2 FQNEAQ (reference sequence). DNA for the CDR3: TGTGCCAGCAGCTTAGATAGGACAGGGGGCTCGGAGACCCAGTACTTC. Its protein is CASSLDRTGGSETQYF.

The chain employs TRBV3-1 (or the pseudogene TRBV3-2) and TRBJ2-3, with 7 positions matching TRBD1. The germline V gene has CDR1 LGHDT and CDR2 YNNKEL (reference sequence). V was pared by 5 bases and J by 2 bases, with 7 bases of the junction left unmatched. CDR3 length: 15 residues. The CDR3 bases are TGTGCCAGCAGCGTAAAAGGGACAGCCACAGATACGCAGTATTTT. Residues: CASSVKGTATDTQYF.

V usage is TRBV4-2 and J usage is TRBJ2-5, with D tentatively TRBD2 (5 bases). V lost 4 bases and J lost 2, with 14 bases in between. Germline V gene lookup returns CDR1 LGHNA and CDR2 YNFKEQ. The CDR3 has 15 residues. CDR3: CASSRIAGNQETQYF. The CDR3 region has the DNA TGTGCCAGCAGCCGGATCGCCGGGAATCAAGAGACCCAGTACTTC.

The chain couples TRBV6-6 to TRBJ1-1, with D perhaps matching TRBD1 (5 bases). Germline loops: CDR1 MNHNY, CDR2 SVGAGI (reference sequence). The CDR3 is 14 residues long. Trimming removed 6 bases from V and 1 base from J, with 12 bases in between. CDR3 sequence: CASSPMGGNTEAFF. CDR3 nucleotide sequence: TGTGCCAGCAGCCCTATGGGGGGGAACACTGAAGCTTTCTTT.

The rearrangement links TRBV4-3 to TRBJ2-4; D gene ambiguous. Germline CDR1 reads LGHNA; CDR2 reads YSLEER. Trimming removed 0 bases from V and 0 bases from J, with 6 bases in between. The CDR3 is 15 residues long. Here the CDR3 reads CASSQDFIAKNIQYF. CDR3 nucleotides: TGCGCCAGCAGCCAAGATTTTATAGCCAAAAACATTCAGTACTTC.

The chain recombines TRBV6-5 with TRBJ1-2; D is ambiguous. V lost 5 bases to trimming and J lost 4 bases, with 14 bases between them. The CDR3 has 14 amino acids. Looked up from germline, CDR1 is MNHEY and CDR2 is SVGAGI. CDR3 bases: TGTGCCAGCAGTCTCGAGGGCAGGTCCTATGGCTACACCTTC. It is translated as CASSLEGRSYGYTF.

This clone was seen repeatedly, ten times or more. The CDR3 is CASSLRQGSYNEQFF. CDR3 in DNA: TGTGCCAGCAGCCTTCGACAGGGCTCCTACAATGAGCAGTTCTTC. V and J are TRBV11-2 and TRBJ2-1, with 7 bases identical to TRBD1. Trimming at V came to 5 bases and at J to 0 bases, leaving 4 bases not matched to a gene. This CDR3 spans 15 amino acids. Germline CDR1 SGHAT, CDR2 FQNNGV.

The chain carries TRBV5-6 and TRBJ2-2, with D unresolved. The V gene's germline CDR1 is SGHDT and CDR2 YYEEEE. CDR3 length equals 14 residues. V lost 4 bases to trimming and J lost 1 base, with 8 bases between them. The CDR3 loop is CASSLVLNTGELFF. CDR3 DNA: TGTGCCAGCAGCCTTGTTCTGAACACCGGGGAGCTGTTTTTT.

The chain uses TRBV5-4 and TRBJ1-3; D is perhaps TRBD1 (5 bases). Germline assignment: CDR1 SGHNT and CDR2 YYREEE (reference sequence). This CDR3 has 14 amino acids. Trimming pared 4 bases from V and 5 bases from J, leaving 13 bases between. The DNA of the CDR3 is TGTGCCAGCAGCCGGCATATGGGGCGAAACACCATATATTTT. It translates to CASSRHMGRNTIYF.

V gene TRBV3-1 (or the pseudogene TRBV3-2) combines with J gene TRBJ1-6; D uncertain. Germline-derived CDR1 and CDR2 are LGHDT and YNNKEL (reference sequence). V was clipped by 5 bases and J by 9 bases, with 17 bases between them. The CDR3 has 15 amino acids. The CDR3 here is CASSLRGGPGSPLHF. The CDR3 bases are TGTGCCAGCAGCTTAAGAGGAGGGCCCGGTTCACCCCTCCACTTT.